This is a list of T cell receptor beta chains from one sample in a study of cytomegalovirus exposure and HLA in healthy donors. Repertoires were generated with immunoSEQ multiplex PCR, while TCRdb's copy carries only in-frame clones and drops some. The sample has 110,000 to 150,000 clones, about 84% seen once. The sequenced sample consisted of PBMCs. The receptors were gathered from a male donor in good health and CMV-seronegative. Both conserved end residues are part of each CDR3. A D gene is named only where the DNA matches it firmly. Clone size, where shown, is once, few, many, or a class for clones that have expanded.

j_call clone_size d_call v_call cdr3_aa cdr3_nt
TRBJ2-5 - TRBD2 TRBV5-5 CASSLAGAGGQETQYF TGTGCCAGCAGCTTGGCGGGAGCGGGGGGGCAAGAGACCCAGTACTTC
TRBJ2-3 - - TRBV28 CASSLVRAGGAVTDTQYF TGTGCCAGCAGTTTGGTGCGGGCAGGAGGGGCGGTCACAGATACGCAGTATTTT
TRBJ1-1 - TRBD1 TRBV27 CASSRTGGAPLSTNTEAFF TGTGCCAGCAGCCGGACAGGGGGCGCCCCGCTCTCTACGAACACTGAAGCTTTCTTT
TRBJ2-7 - TRBD1 TRBV11-2 CASRRQGSSYEQYF TGTGCCAGCAGACGACAGGGAAGTTCCTACGAGCAGTACTTC
TRBJ2-7 once - TRBV2 CASGAGRSYEQYF TGTGCCAGCGGCGCGGGGCGCTCCTACGAGCAGTACTTC
TRBJ2-5 - - TRBV27 CASTSKLGAEQYF TGTGCCAGCACGTCCAAGTTGGGGGCGGAGCAGTACTTC
TRBJ2-2 - TRBD2 TRBV5-1 CASSRELAGGTGELFF TGCGCCAGCAGCCGTGAACTAGCGGGGGGGACCGGGGAGCTGTTTTTT
TRBJ1-5 - - TRBV9 CASSAEGNLGQPQHF TGTGCCAGCAGCGCGGAGGGAAACCTAGGTCAGCCCCAGCATTTT
TRBJ2-1 few - TRBV6-4 CASSDGGTEQFF TGTGCCAGCAGTGACGGCGGTACTGAGCAGTTCTTC
TRBJ2-3 - - TRBV28 CASSLEVSSSTDTQYF TGTGCCAGCAGTTTAGAAGTTAGCTCAAGCACAGATACGCAGTATTTT
TRBJ2-5 - - TRBV6-6 CASSYRTTAETQYF TGTGCCAGCAGTTACAGGACAACCGCAGAGACCCAGTACTTC
TRBJ1-2 - - TRBV7-2 CASSLKYRARSDGYTF TGTGCCAGCAGCTTAAAATACAGGGCCCGTTCGGATGGCTACACCTTC
TRBJ2-5 - TRBD1 TRBV5-6 CASSFDRGRLETQYF TGTGCCAGCAGCTTTGACAGGGGGCGGTTGGAGACCCAGTACTTC
TRBJ1-5 - - TRBV6-1 CASSVSPGTPDQPQHF TGTGCCAGCAGTGTAAGCCCCGGGACACCAGATCAGCCCCAGCATTTT
TRBJ1-5 - - TRBV28 CASSLEGQPQHF TGTGCCAGCAGTTTAGAGGGTCAGCCCCAGCATTTT
TRBJ2-1 - - TRBV7-9 CASSLVRGRGNEQFF TGTGCCAGCAGCTTAGTGAGAGGCAGGGGCAATGAGCAGTTCTTC
TRBJ2-1 few - TRBV2 CASSEMRGGPNEFF TGTGCCAGCAGTGAAATGCGTGGCGGCCCTAACGAGTTCTTC
TRBJ2-7 - TRBD2 TRBV6-8 CASSYPPVAGGSYEQYF TGTGCCAGCAGTTACCCTCCCGTAGCGGGAGGTTCCTACGAGCAGTACTTC
TRBJ2-5 once TRBD1 TRBV7-6 CASSLDTPGQVQQETQYF TGTGCCAGCAGCTTGGATACACCGGGACAGGTTCAACAAGAGACCCAGTACTTC
TRBJ2-1 - TRBD2 TRBV19 CASSYALAGGRHEQFF TGTGCCAGTAGTTACGCACTAGCGGGGGGCCGCCATGAGCAGTTCTTC
TRBJ2-3 - - TRBV15 CATSRDAGVSTDTQYF TGTGCCACCAGCAGAGATGCAGGGGTTAGCACAGATACGCAGTATTTT
TRBJ1-5 - - TRBV5-6 CASSFAGLNQPQHF TGTGCCAGCAGCTTTGCGGGACTGAATCAGCCCCAGCATTTT
TRBJ2-7 - TRBD1 TRBV15 CATSRVARTGYANEQYF TGTGCCACCAGCAGAGTGGCTCGGACAGGGTATGCCAACGAGCAGTACTTC
TRBJ1-1 few - TRBV10-3 CAISDPGEGTEAFF TGTGCCATCAGTGATCCAGGGGAGGGCACTGAAGCTTTCTTT
TRBJ2-7 - TRBD1 TRBV29-1 CSVGTGAGEQYF TGCAGCGTGGGGACAGGGGCGGGCGAGCAGTACTTC
TRBJ1-5 - - TRBV15 CATSRETRGGRSNQPQHF TGTGCCACCAGCAGAGAAACTAGGGGAGGGCGAAGCAATCAGCCCCAGCATTTT
TRBJ1-1 - TRBD1 TRBV28 CASRLQGRETEAFF TGTGCCAGCAGACTACAGGGGAGAGAGACTGAAGCTTTCTTT
TRBJ1-1 - - TRBV28 CASSLSGWGEAFF TGTGCCAGCAGTTTATCGGGGTGGGGTGAAGCTTTCTTT
TRBJ2-7 - TRBD1 TRBV6-5 CASSYDRGAYEQYF TGTGCCAGCAGTTACGACAGGGGGGCCTACGAGCAGTACTTC
TRBJ2-7 - - TRBV2 CASSDDSLQQYF TGTGCCAGCAGTGACGACAGTCTACAGCAGTACTTC
TRBJ2-6 - - TRBV7-9 CSSSTPQATGANVLTF TGTTCCAGCAGCACCCCTCAGGCGACTGGGGCCAACGTCCTGACTTTC
TRBJ2-3 few - TRBV7-2 CASSPRTDTLTDTQYF TGTGCCAGCAGCCCCCGGACAGACACGCTCACAGATACGCAGTATTTT
TRBJ2-3 once TRBD2 TRBV6-1 CASRRLAGYTDTQYF TGTGCCAGCAGAAGACTAGCGGGATACACAGATACGCAGTATTTT
TRBJ1-1 - TRBD1 TRBV19 CASSGQAFVQAFF TGTGCCAGTAGCGGACAGGCCTTCGTACAAGCTTTCTTT
TRBJ1-2 - - TRBV2 CASRGRGYGYTF TGTGCCAGCAGGGGGCGCGGCTATGGCTACACCTTC
TRBJ2-4 - TRBD2 TRBV7-9 CASRFGRAGGPSVHF TGTGCCAGCCGCTTTGGTAGAGCGGGGGGGCCTTCGGTGCACTTC
TRBJ2-1 - - TRBV2 CASSPLTAYNEQFF TGTGCCAGCAGTCCCTTGACTGCCTACAATGAGCAGTTCTTC